These T cell receptor beta chains were read from a single sample in a study of blood T cell repertoires in COVID-19. Repertoires were generated with immunoSEQ multiplex PCR, while TCRdb's copy carries only in-frame clones and drops some. Of under 150,000 clones in the sample, 85% are singletons; the top ten hold around an eighth. The sequenced material came from peripheral blood. Source of these receptors: a human donor in a cohort sampled during active COVID-19. Each CDR3 is given with its conserved first and last residue. D genes are given only for firm matches. The size field is filled for only some rows; it gives once, few, many or a size class.

clone size	D gene	V gene	J gene	CDR3 protein	CDR3 DNA
once	TRBD1	TRBV6-5	TRBJ2-7	CASRPDRGPAYEQYF	TGTGCCAGCAGGCCCGACAGGGGACCGGCCTACGAGCAGTACTTC
-	-	TRBV28	TRBJ1-2	CASSLPPSNYGYTF	TGTGCCAGCAGTCTCCCTCCTTCTAACTATGGCTACACCTTC
-	-	TRBV7-9	TRBJ2-7	CASSLGARADYEQYF	TGTGCCAGCAGCTTAGGAGCCAGGGCGGACTACGAGCAGTACTTC
-	-	TRBV6-5	TRBJ1-4	CAGHRGGEEKLFF	TGTGCCGGGCACAGAGGGGGGGAGGAAAAACTGTTTTTT
-	-	TRBV15	TRBJ2-7	CATSEQLGGLYEQYF	TGTGCCACCAGCGAACAGCTGGGGGGGCTCTACGAGCAGTACTTC
-	-	TRBV7-2	TRBJ1-5	CASSLEPNQPQHF	TGTGCCAGCAGCCTGGAGCCAAATCAGCCCCAGCATTTT
-	TRBD2	TRBV2	TRBJ2-3	CASWTSGFTDTQYF	TGTGCCAGCTGGACTAGCGGGTTCACAGATACGCAGTATTTT
-	TRBD2	TRBV5-1	TRBJ2-3	CASSPTSGGAADTQYF	TGCGCCAGCAGCCCGACTAGCGGGGGGGCCGCAGATACGCAGTATTTT
-	TRBD2	TRBV10-2	TRBJ2-1	CASSIAGALNEQFF	TGCGCCAGCAGTATAGCGGGGGCCCTCAATGAGCAGTTCTTC
few	-	TRBV6-5	TRBJ1-1	CASSYTAMNTEAFF	TGTGCCAGCAGTTACACAGCCATGAACACTGAAGCTTTCTTT
-	-	TRBV7-2	TRBJ1-5	CASSPSTGVQPQHF	TGTGCCAGCAGCCCTTCAACGGGGGTGCAGCCCCAGCATTTT
-	-	TRBV6-4	TRBJ1-5	CASSIEASNQPQHF	TGTGCCAGCAGTATCGAGGCGAGCAATCAGCCCCAGCATTTT
-	-	TRBV7-9	TRBJ2-1	CASSLMGGSYNEQFF	TGTGCCAGCAGCTTAATGGGGGGCTCCTACAATGAGCAGTTCTTC
-	TRBD2	TRBV11-3	TRBJ2-1	CASSLGRGGRDEQFF	TGTGCCAGCAGCTTAGGACGGGGGGGCCGGGATGAGCAGTTCTTC
-	TRBD1	TRBV24-1	TRBJ1-4	CATRGNRGRSNEKLFF	TGTGCCACCAGGGGGAACAGGGGGCGCAGTAATGAAAAACTGTTTTTT
-	TRBD2	TRBV27	TRBJ2-3	CASSLRGGGGATDTQYF	TGTGCCAGCAGTTTAAGGGGAGGCGGGGGGGCCACAGATACGCAGTATTTT
-	TRBD2	TRBV9	TRBJ2-3	CASSFSGGADTQYF	TGTGCCAGCAGCTTTAGCGGGGGGGCCGATACGCAGTATTTT
-	-	TRBV3-1/TRBV3-2	TRBJ2-3	CASRGRGAGTDTQYF	TGTGCCAGCAGGGGCCGCGGGGCTGGGACAGATACGCAGTATTTT
-	TRBD1	TRBV19	TRBJ2-1	CASRRQGSSYNEQFF	TGTGCCAGTAGACGACAGGGAAGCTCCTACAATGAGCAGTTCTTC
-	TRBD1	TRBV5-1	TRBJ2-7	CASSEGQGLREQYF	TGCGCCAGCAGCGAGGGACAGGGCTTGAGGGAGCAGTACTTC
few	-	TRBV2	TRBJ1-5	CASMRAGDNQPQHF	TGTGCCAGCATGAGGGCAGGGGACAATCAGCCCCAGCATTTT
-	TRBD2	TRBV2	TRBJ2-3	CASTLGGLVTDTQYF	TGTGCCAGCACGCTAGGGGGACTAGTAACAGATACGCAGTATTTT
-	-	TRBV2	TRBJ1-4	CASRETEKLFF	TGTGCCAGCAGGGAGACTGAAAAACTGTTTTTT
once	-	TRBV28	TRBJ1-2	CASRKPGGWDGYTF	TGTGCCAGCAGAAAACCGGGGGGATGGGATGGCTACACCTTC
-	-	TRBV6-5	TRBJ2-2	CASSPPTNTGELFF	TGTGCCAGCAGCCCCCCCACGAACACCGGGGAGCTGTTTTTT
-	TRBD1	TRBV19	TRBJ1-5	CASSAGTGYSNQPQHF	TGTGCCAGTAGTGCCGGGACAGGTTATAGCAATCAGCCCCAGCATTTT
-	TRBD2	TRBV9	TRBJ2-1	CASSVGGSGGPGVFNEQFF	TGTGCCAGCAGCGTAGGCGGTAGCGGGGGCCCCGGGGTGTTCAATGAGCAGTTCTTC
-	TRBD1	TRBV19	TRBJ1-2	CASTHLRDRIKGYGYTF	TGTGCCAGTACCCACCTCCGGGACAGGATTAAAGGATATGGCTACACCTTC
once	-	TRBV29-1	TRBJ1-1	CSAGVNTEAFF	TGCAGCGCAGGGGTTAACACTGAAGCTTTCTTT
-	-	TRBV28	TRBJ2-3	CAIGGYTDTQYF	TGTGCCATTGGGGGCTACACAGATACGCAGTATTTT
-	TRBD1	TRBV7-2	TRBJ2-7	CASSSGQGSGRVYEQYF	TGTGCCAGCAGCTCCGGACAGGGCTCTGGGAGAGTCTACGAGCAGTACTTC
-	-	TRBV30	TRBJ1-6	CAWSPDTYRNSPLHF	TGTGCCTGGAGTCCCGACACCTACCGGAATTCACCCCTCCACTTT
-	-	TRBV27	TRBJ2-7	CASSSGRAFISYEQYF	TGTGCCAGCAGTTCCGGCAGGGCATTTATCTCCTACGAGCAGTACTTC
-	-	TRBV7-2	TRBJ1-3	CASSLAATSGNTIYF	TGTGCCAGCAGCTTAGCAGCGACGTCTGGAAACACCATATATTTT
-	-	TRBV11-1	TRBJ2-3	CASSGDSVTDTQYF	TGTGCCAGCAGCGGGGACTCTGTCACAGATACGCAGTATTTT
-	-	TRBV9	TRBJ2-7	CASSRSGAYEQYF	TGTGCCAGCAGCCGATCGGGGGCCTACGAGCAGTACTTC
-	-	TRBV25-1	TRBJ1-1	CASRTYGGTEAFF	TGTGCCAGCAGGACCTACGGAGGCACTGAAGCTTTCTTT
-	TRBD2	TRBV9	TRBJ2-3	CASSVDSAGGRTDTQYF	TGTGCCAGCAGCGTAGATTCGGCGGGGGGCAGGACAGATACGCAGTATTTT
-	TRBD1	TRBV6-5	TRBJ1-5	CASSPGQGRQPQHF	TGTGCCAGCAGTCCTGGACAGGGGAGGCAGCCCCAGCATTTT
-	-	TRBV6-2/TRBV6-3	TRBJ1-5	CASSYSIVGHQPQHF	TGTGCCAGCAGTTACTCGATAGTGGGGCATCAGCCCCAGCATTTT
-	-	TRBV6-5	TRBJ1-1	CASSYSQDRLNTEAFF	TGTGCCAGCAGTTACTCGCAAGACAGGTTGAACACTGAAGCTTTCTTT
-	TRBD2	TRBV9	TRBJ2-1	CASSPLRGSGGASYNEQFF	TGTGCCAGCAGCCCTCTCCGGGGTAGCGGGGGGGCCTCCTACAATGAGCAGTTCTTC
-	TRBD2	TRBV9	TRBJ2-1	CASSVDDFGAGAYNEQFF	TGTGCCAGCAGCGTAGATGATTTTGGAGCGGGGGCCTACAATGAGCAGTTCTTC